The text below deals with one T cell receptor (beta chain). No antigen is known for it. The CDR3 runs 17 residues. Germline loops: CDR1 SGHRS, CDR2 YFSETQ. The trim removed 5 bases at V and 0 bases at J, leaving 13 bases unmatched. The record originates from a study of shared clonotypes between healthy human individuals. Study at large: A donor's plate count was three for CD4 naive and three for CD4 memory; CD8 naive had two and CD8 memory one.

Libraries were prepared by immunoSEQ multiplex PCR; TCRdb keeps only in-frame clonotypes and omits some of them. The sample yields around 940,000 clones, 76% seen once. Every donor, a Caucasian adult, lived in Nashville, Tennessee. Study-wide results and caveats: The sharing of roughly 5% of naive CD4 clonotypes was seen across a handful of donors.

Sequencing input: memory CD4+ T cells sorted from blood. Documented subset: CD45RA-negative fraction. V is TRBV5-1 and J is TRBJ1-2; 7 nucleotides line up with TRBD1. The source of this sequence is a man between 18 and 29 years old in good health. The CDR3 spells CASSVSGTEKSNYGYTF. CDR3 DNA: TGCGCCAGCAGTGTAAGTGGGACAGAAAAGTCTAACTATGGCTACACCTTC.